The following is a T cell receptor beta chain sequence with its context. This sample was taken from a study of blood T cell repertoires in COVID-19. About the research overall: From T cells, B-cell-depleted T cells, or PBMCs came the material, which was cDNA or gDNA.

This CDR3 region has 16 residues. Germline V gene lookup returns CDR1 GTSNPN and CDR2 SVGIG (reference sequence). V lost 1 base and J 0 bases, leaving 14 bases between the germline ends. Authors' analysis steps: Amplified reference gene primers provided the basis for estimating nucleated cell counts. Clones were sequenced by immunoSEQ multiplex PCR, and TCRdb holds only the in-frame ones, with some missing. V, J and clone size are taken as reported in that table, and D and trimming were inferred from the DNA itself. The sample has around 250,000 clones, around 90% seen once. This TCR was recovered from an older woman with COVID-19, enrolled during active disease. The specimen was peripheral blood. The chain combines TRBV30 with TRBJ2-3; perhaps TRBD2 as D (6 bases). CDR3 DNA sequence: TGTGCCTGGAGTGGGGGGAGTGCGGGGAGCACAGATACGCAGTATTTT. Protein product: CAWSGGSAGSTDTQYF. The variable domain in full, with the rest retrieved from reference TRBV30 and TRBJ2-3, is SQTIHQWPATLVQPVGSPLSLECTVEGTSNPNLYWYRQAAGRGLQLLFYSVGIGQISSEVPQNLSASRPQDRQFILSSKKLLLSDSGFYLCAWSGGSAGSTDTQYFGPGTRLTVL.